A selection of T cell receptor beta chains follows, all from one sample in a study of tumor-infiltrating lymphocytes in primary liver carcinoma. In TCRdb, the multiplex PCR reads were re-called with MiXCR into one record per CDR3 protein. The sample shows 300,000 to 350,000 distinct CDR3 sequences, approximately 64% of them seen only once. What was sequenced was peripheral blood. These receptors originate from a man aged 35-49 years with primary liver carcinoma and hepatitis B virus infection. The conserved cysteine and the conserved F or W are not part of the CDR3 here. The order of the fields is J gene, clone size, V gene, CDR3 protein. Only part of the rows carry a size: once, few, many, or a class if the clone is expanded.

TRBJ2-7 - TRBV14 ASSQVTYYEQY
TRBJ2-5 - TRBV6-6 ANRKQGEETQY
TRBJ1-1 - TRBV5-1 ASSCKLGNTEAF
TRBJ2-1 once TRBV5-1 ASSPSGIYNEQF
TRBJ2-5 many TRBV29-1 SVEEGGETQY
TRBJ1-5 once TRBV28 ASNRVGQPQH
TRBJ2-2 - TRBV28 ATLRQGGGGELF
TRBJ2-7 - TRBV7-9 ASSPDRGLSYEQY
TRBJ2-4 - TRBV11-2 ASSQTSGLAKNINY
TRBJ2-7 - TRBV5-4 PSSARQGAHEQY